These 29 T cell receptor beta chains came from one sample sequenced in a study of brain T cells in children with intractable seizures. Some clones are missing from TCRdb's copy, which holds only in-frame ones; the method was immunoSEQ multiplex PCR. The table has 95,000 to 120,000 clones, 94% seen once; the top ten hold under 4.5%. Sequences were derived from peripheral blood, sampled at surgery. Receptor source: a boy younger than two with hemimegalencephaly and intractable seizures.

The chain is built from TRBV11-3 and TRBJ2-2, with 9 bases aligning to TRBD1. CDR3 length equals 17 residues. Germline CDR1 reads SGHNT; CDR2 reads YENEEA. Trimming cost V 5 bases and J 2 bases; bases outside gene matches: 9. The CDR3 coding sequence is TGTGCCAGCAGCCCCCCGTGGGACAGGGCCAACACCGGGGAGCTGTTTTTT. It yields the protein CASSPPWDRANTGELFF.

The rearrangement joins TRBV28 to TRBJ1-6; a weak D match, TRBD1 (6 bases). The CDR3 has 16 amino acids. Between the trimmed V and J ends, which lost 7 bases and 6 bases, there was a span of 19 bases. Germline-derived CDR1 and CDR2 are MDHEN and SYDVKM. The CDR3 spells CASNPETGVFNSPLHF. CDR3 coding DNA: TGTGCCAGCAACCCCGAGACAGGTGTCTTTAATTCACCCCTCCACTTT.

The chain has TRBV15 and TRBJ1-1; D gene ambiguous. The V end lost 0 bases, the J end lost 4 bases, and 9 bases lay between the germline ends. This CDR3 has 14 amino acids. Looked up from germline, CDR1 is LNHNV and CDR2 is YYDKDF (reference sequence). Written as DNA, the CDR3 is TGTGCCACCAGCAGAGATCTGGGAGTCACTGAAGCTTTCTTT. This encodes CATSRDLGVTEAFF.

This chain connects TRBV11-3 to TRBJ2-7; D not certain. CDR3 size: 14 residues. Looked up from germline, CDR1 is SGHNT and CDR2 is YENEEA. V was trimmed by 5 bases and J by 2 bases, leaving 13 bases between them. The CDR3 is CASSVRAPPYEQYF. In DNA form, the CDR3 reads TGTGCCAGCAGCGTTAGAGCCCCACCCTACGAGCAGTACTTC. Based on the CDR3 plus reference TRBV11-3 and TRBJ2-7, the full variable domain is EAGVVQSPRYKIIEKKQPVAFWCNPISGHNTLYWYLQNLGQGPELLIRYENEEAVDDSQLPKDRFSAERLKGVDSTLKIQPAELGDSAVYLCASSVRAPPYEQYFGPGTRLTVT.

The genes are TRBV23-1 and TRBJ1-2; weak D call: TRBD1 (5 bases). TRBV23-1 has ORF status, its function being uncertain. Trimming shortened V by 5 bases and J by 5 bases, and 18 bases separated the two germline ends. This CDR3 region has 15 residues. The CDR3 spells CASSTEGTQRYGYTF. The CDR3 nucleotides read TGCGCCAGCAGTACAGAGGGGACCCAAAGGTATGGCTACACCTTC.

Here the CDR3 DNA reads TGCGCCAGCAGCTTGACCAGCGGGAGGGCCCCCTACAATGAGCAGTTCTTC. Protein: CASSLTSGRAPYNEQFF. The rearrangement links TRBV5-1 to TRBJ2-1; 10 bases are shared with TRBD2. V shed 1 base, J shed 2 bases, and the junction held 6 bases outside the gene matches. There are 17 residues in the CDR3. Looked up from germline, CDR1 is SGHRS and CDR2 is YFSETQ. Full variable domain (remainder filled in from reference TRBV5-1 and TRBJ2-1): KAGVTQTPRYLIKTRGQQVTLSCSPISGHRSVSWYQQTPGQGLQFLFEYFSETQRNKGNFPGRFSGRQFSNSRSEMNVSTLELGDSALYLCASSLTSGRAPYNEQFFGPGTRLTVL.

This rearrangement joins TRBV9 to TRBJ2-1; D call uncertain. Germline-derived CDR1 and CDR2 are SGDLS and YYNGEE. The CDR3 is made up of 13 amino acids. Between the trimmed V and J ends, which lost 0 bases and 7 bases, there was a span of 8 bases. CDR3 nucleotide sequence: TGTGCCAGCAGCGTAGGGGGTGTGAATGAGCAGTTCTTC. It is translated as CASSVGGVNEQFF.

This clone has just one count. J is TRBJ2-5 and V is TRBV28; D gene ambiguous. The CDR3 is 14 residues long. The V gene's germline CDR1 is MDHEN and CDR2 SYDVKM. The germline V and J ends were trimmed by 3 bases and 2 bases, with 10 bases remaining between them. CDR3 protein: CASSFYAAQETQYF. The CDR3, as DNA: TGTGCCAGCAGTTTCTATGCAGCTCAAGAGACCCAGTACTTC.

This chain joins TRBV5-1 and TRBJ2-1; D is unresolved. CDR3 length: 12 amino acids. CDR1 and CDR2 from the germline V gene are SGHRS and YFSETQ. V lost 8 bases and J lost 7, with 13 bases in between. The CDR3 coding sequence is TGCGCCAGTAGACCCTATGGGAATGAGCAGTTCTTC. This sequence encodes CASRPYGNEQFF.

The chain carries TRBV6-5 and TRBJ1-1, with a weak D call TRBD1 (5 bases). The CDR3 covers 12 residues. Germline assignment: CDR1 MNHEY and CDR2 SVGAGI. This CDR3 is CAPTGQGVKAFF. CDR3 sequence (DNA): TGTGCGCCGACCGGGCAGGGAGTGAAGGCTTTCTTT.

This sequence joins TRBV12-2 and TRBJ1-1; TRBD1 is the table's D call, not checked against the DNA. TRBV12-2 is shown as a pseudogene. The CDR3 covers 15 residues. CDR3 in amino acids: CASRLASRGITEAFF. The CDR3 nucleotides read TGTGCAAGTCGCTTAGCTAGCAGGGGGATCACTGAAGCTTTCTTT.

The chain combines TRBV9 with TRBJ2-5; 9 bases line up with TRBD2. CDR1 and CDR2 from the germline V gene are SGDLS and YYNGEE. The J segment lost 2 bases and the V segment lost 4 bases, leaving 9 bases of the junction unmatched. This CDR3 has 16 amino acids. The CDR3 DNA is TGTGCCAGCAGCCCGGGGGCCCTAGCGGGGCAAGAGACCCAGTACTTC. It encodes CASSPGALAGQETQYF.

The genes are TRBV3-1 (or the pseudogene TRBV3-2) and TRBJ1-5, with D tentatively TRBD1 (6 bases). Per the germline V gene, CDR1 is LGHDT and CDR2 is YNNKEL (reference sequence). Trimming pared 1 base from V and 7 bases from J, leaving 11 bases between. This CDR3 is built from 14 residues. CDR3 protein: CASSQGPGVQPQHF. In DNA, the CDR3 is TGTGCCAGCAGCCAAGGTCCAGGGGTCCAGCCCCAGCATTTT.

The chain employs TRBV15 and TRBJ2-7; maybe TRBD2 (5 bases). Deletions cut 2 bases from V and 0 bases from J, with 14 bases between. In germline, CDR1 is LNHNV, CDR2 YYDKDF (reference sequence). The CDR3 runs to 16 residues. The CDR3 region has the DNA TGTGCCACCAGCAGATGGGGAGCGACTAACTCCTACGAGCAGTACTTC. Its translation is CATSRWGATNSYEQYF.

This chain links TRBV4-1 with TRBJ1-3, with D perhaps matching TRBD1 (5 bases). V was trimmed by 6 bases and J by 6 bases, leaving 18 bases between them. Germline values: CDR1 MGHRA, CDR2 YSYEKL. The CDR3 consists of 15 residues. CDR3 nucleotides: TGCGCCAGCAGGGGAAGCCGCAGGGTCGAAAACACCATATATTTT. Translating it yields CASRGSRRVENTIYF.

This chain joins TRBV9 and TRBJ1-4; D gene uncertain. Trimming left V 3 bases short and J 3 bases short, with 12 bases between. The CDR3 has 15 residues. The V gene's germline CDR1 is SGDLS and CDR2 YYNGEE. The DNA of the CDR3 is TGTGCCAGCAGCGCCCGACGGGCGTCTAATGAAAAACTGTTTTTT. Its translation: CASSARRASNEKLFF.

J is TRBJ2-7 and V is TRBV5-5; the D gene could be TRBD1 or TRBD2 (6 bases each). This CDR3 has 16 residues. Germline V gene lookup returns CDR1 SGHKS and CDR2 YYEKEE (reference sequence). V was shortened by 0 bases and J by 1 base, with 14 bases between the two germline ends. CDR3 amino acids: CASSLGDNGGSYEQYF. The CDR3 DNA reads as TGTGCCAGCAGCTTGGGGGACAACGGGGGTTCCTACGAGCAGTACTTC.

This chain uses TRBV7-3 with TRBJ2-5; 9 bases map to TRBD2. After removal of 5 bases from V and 1 base from J, the junction contained 5 bases not matched to a gene. CDR3 length: 15 amino acids. The V gene's germline CDR1 is SGHTA and CDR2 FQGTGA. CDR3 amino acids: CASSMTSGRQETQYF. The CDR3 coding sequence is TGTGCCAGCAGCATGACTAGCGGCCGCCAAGAGACCCAGTACTTC.

This clone was seen a single time. The chain uses TRBV21-1 and TRBJ1-3; no check of the table's D call, TRBD1, against the DNA was made. TRBV21-1 is flagged as a pseudogene. The CDR3 totals 18 residues. This CDR3 reads CASSKALPDSNSGNTIYF. CDR3 in DNA: TGTGCCAGCAGCAAAGCGCTTCCGGACAGTAACTCTGGAAACACCATATATTTT.

This rearrangement joins TRBV18 to TRBJ1-5, with 7 bases identical to TRBD1. V lost 2 bases, J lost 1 base, and 8 bases stayed unmatched. The CDR3 consists of 17 residues. Germline loops: CDR1 KGHSH, CDR2 LQKENI. The CDR3 DNA reads TGTGCCAGCTCACCATACATGACAGGGTTGAGCAATCAGCCCCAGCATTTT. Translating it yields CASSPYMTGLSNQPQHF.

The chain combines TRBV28 with TRBJ1-1, with D unresolved. Germline V gives CDR1 MDHEN, CDR2 SYDVKM. V was pared by 7 bases and J by 1 base, with 13 bases between. CDR3 length equals 14 residues. The CDR3 DNA is TGTGCCAGCATGGGGTTCTCCTCGAACACTGAAGCTTTCTTT. Translated: CASMGFSSNTEAFF.

The chain is built from TRBV6-1 and TRBJ2-3; the match to TRBD2 covers 14 bases. CDR1 MNHNS and CDR2 SASEGT come from the germline V gene. V lost 4 bases to trimming and J lost 5 bases; unmatched junction nucleotides: 5. The CDR3 spans 16 residues. The chain's CDR3 is CASSGGLAGGGDTQYF. Here the CDR3 DNA reads TGTGCCAGCAGTGGCGGACTAGCGGGAGGTGGAGATACGCAGTATTTT.

The CDR3 region is CASSSQAGGPLGEQFF. In DNA form, the CDR3 reads TGTGCCAGCAGTTCTCAAGCGGGAGGGCCTCTCGGTGAGCAGTTCTTC. This sequence joins TRBV3-1 (or the pseudogene TRBV3-2) and TRBJ2-1, with TRBD2 identical over 10 bases. After removal of 6 bases from V and 9 bases from J, the junction contained 14 bases not matched to a gene. Per germline, CDR1 LGHDT and CDR2 YNNKEL (reference sequence). The CDR3 loop spans 16 amino acids.

The chain couples TRBV6-5 to TRBJ2-7; D perhaps matches TRBD2 (5 bases). V lost 4 bases and J 2 bases, leaving 12 bases between the germline ends. Per the germline V gene, CDR1 is MNHEY and CDR2 is SVGAGI. This CDR3 is built from 14 residues. CDR3 coding DNA: TGTGCCAGCAGTTCCTCGACGGGGACCTACGAGCAGTACTTC. Protein sequence: CASSSSTGTYEQYF.

The chain joins TRBV5-5 to TRBJ2-7; the D gene is possibly TRBD1 (5 bases). Trimming pared 0 bases from V and 2 bases from J, leaving 9 bases between. The CDR3 has 14 amino acids. CDR1 is SGHKS, CDR2 YYEKEE, per germline (reference sequence). This chain's CDR3 is CASSLAEGAYEQYF. The CDR3 coding sequence is TGTGCCAGCAGCTTGGCCGAAGGGGCCTACGAGCAGTACTTC.

The V and J genes are TRBV7-9 and TRBJ2-3; the D gene is possibly TRBD1 (6 bases). V was shortened by 4 bases and J by 1 base, with 24 bases between the two germline ends. Germline CDR1 SEHNR, CDR2 FQNEAQ (reference sequence). There are 19 residues in the CDR3. As DNA, the CDR3 is TGTGCCAGCAGCTCCTCAGGGGCGGGCCGGGGTCCGGGCACAGATACGCAGTATTTT. It is translated as CASSSSGAGRGPGTDTQYF. Drawing the rest from reference TRBV7-9 and TRBJ2-3, the complete variable domain is DTGVSQNPRHKITKRGQNVTFRCDPISEHNRLYWYRQTLGQGPEFLTYFQNEAQLEKSRLLSDRFSAERPKGSFSTLEIQRTEQGDSAMYLCASSSSGAGRGPGTDTQYFGPGTRLTVL.

The chain is built from TRBV5-1 and TRBJ2-7; the D call may be TRBD1 or TRBD2 (6 bases each). V was trimmed by 5 bases and J by 7 bases, leaving 22 bases between them. Germline V CDR1 and CDR2: SGHRS, YFSETQ. CDR3 size: 15 residues. CDR3 residues: CASRGASGTAEEQYF. In nucleotides, the CDR3 is TGCGCCAGCAGGGGGGCCTCCGGGACTGCTGAAGAGCAGTACTTC.

This rearrangement joins TRBV7-9 to TRBJ2-2; TRBD2 agrees at 9 bases. CDR1 and CDR2 from the germline V gene are SEHNR and FQNEAQ (reference sequence). The CDR3 contains 19 residues. Trimming removed 5 bases from V and 1 base from J; junction bases left unmatched: 14. CDR3 region: CASSPTLGSGGQNTGELFF. The CDR3, as DNA: TGTGCCAGCAGCCCCACCCTGGGTAGCGGGGGACAGAACACCGGGGAGCTGTTTTTT.

The chain recombines TRBV14 with TRBJ2-7; D tentatively reads TRBD1 or TRBD2 (5 bases each). Trimming took 0 bases from V and 2 from J, leaving 14 bases between them. The germline CDR1 and CDR2 sequences are SGHDN and FVKESK. This CDR3 contains 16 residues. The CDR3 protein is CASSQDPGPRPYEQYF. The DNA for the CDR3 is TGTGCCAGCAGCCAAGACCCGGGGCCTAGACCCTACGAGCAGTACTTC.